This TCR beta chain appears in the sequencing data of a study of T cells in Graves' hyperthyroidism and ophthalmopathy (dated by TCRdb to between 2019 and 2020). Turning to the overall study: Peripheral blood was collected at initial diagnosis, before any treatment. A discovery cohort of approximately 97 patients, about 40 with Graves' ophthalmopathy and about 58 with stable Graves' hyperthyroidism, was used to find distinguishing TCR V-J signatures. Prospective prediction of ophthalmopathy was tested in an independent validation cohort of 18 to 20 hyperthyroidism patients and 15 to 17 patients who later progressed to ophthalmopathy. The 100 or so discovery patients were divided at random into training and test sets in a 7:3 ratio. Thyroid tissue and blood T-cell repertoires from six Graves' hyperthyroidism patients were also compared in the study. After sampling, hyperthyroidism patients received methimazole starting at 30 mg daily, and ophthalmopathy patients received high-dose intravenous methylprednisolone. The paper describes TCR Vbeta CDR3 sequencing of 135 peripheral blood samples, made up of 40 to 45 ophthalmopathy patients, roughly 80 hyperthyroidism patients and 17 progressor patients.

Results and caveats for the whole study, not just this receptor: No statistical method was used to set the sample size in advance, and investigators knew the group allocation. In validation, the model predicted progression to ophthalmopathy a median of roughly 6.1 months before onset, with over 60% sensitivity and about 72% specificity. Ophthalmopathy was separated from stable hyperthyroidism by a 13 V-J signature model, with approximately 89% sensitivity and about 81% specificity obtained in cross-validation and 80%/75% obtained in testing. Most expanded thyroid clonotypes (frequency above 0.001) were also found in blood, which suggests that blood repertoires may mirror thyroid immune responses.

Ophthalmopathy patients had moderately to severely active disease, with a Clinical Activity Score of 3 or more, a NOSPECS grade of 4 or more, and a disease duration of less than 3 months. Any patient with an uncontrolled infection, another autoimmune disease, pregnancy or lactation was excluded. Clinical symptoms, serum thyroxine and TRAb, thyroid ultrasound, and orbital computed tomography formed the basis for the diagnoses. PBMCs were separated from 8 to 10 ml of fresh peripheral blood using Ficoll-Paque density gradient centrifugation. Total RNA was extracted using Trizol reagent, and RNA quality was assessed on an Agilent 2100 Bioanalyzer. This clonotype was detected ten times or more. This receptor's antigen is unknown. No base-level quality is on record; no much larger clone is a single base apart. The germline V gene yields SGHTA for CDR1 and FQGTGA for CDR2. The CDR3 holds 17 amino acids from the cysteine to the phenylalanine. Only CDR3 DNA is held: 51 bases, read in frame from base 1. At the junction V is shortened by 2 bases and J by 7 bases; bases outside the gene matches: 10.

Amplification of TCR beta CDR3 regions was carried out from RNA transcripts. The first round of RT-PCR for the TCR CDR3 was performed with the HTBI primer set and the Qiagen OneStep RT-PCR kit. A second multiplex PCR round built the libraries, followed by size selection and purification. The libraries were sequenced on an Illumina HiSeq2000 using paired-end 100 bp reads. The source study handled its data this way. Raw data were processed with SOAPnuke, discarding reads with adapters, uncalled bases, mean Phred below 15, or no exact constant-primer or identifier match. COPE v1.2.5 was used to merge high-quality paired reads, and clonotypes were defined as unique nucleotide sequences. Clonotypes were aligned to IMGT TRBV, TRBD and TRBJ reference segments using MiTCR v1.1. The analysis included only V-J combinations with a frequency above 0.0001, which together covered more than 99% of the repertoires. The TCS score was defined as F50 (clonal expansion) divided by E x V (chaos), with BLOSUM62-based TCRdist calculated between CDR3 peptides within each V-J. Welch's t-statistics and random forest reduced some 510 V-J features to under 15, which were used in a naive Bayes classifier (R e1071). TCRdb applied fastp at Q25 and MiXCR to the public reads, then kept only in-frame beta chains. Every entry covers one CDR3 protein and lists the most common genes and DNA from its rows. These V and J calls are TCRdb output, not the study's own analysis. Present in this sample are around 600,000 distinct CDR3 sequences, about 14% of which were seen just once. Around 12% of the sample lies in the top ten.

Source material: blood. The TCR originated in a woman aged 45-65 years with Graves' ophthalmopathy. The V and J genes are TRBV7-3 and TRBJ2-7, and 14 junctional nucleotides match TRBD2. The DNA sequence reads TGTGCCAGCAGCTTATCCGGGACTAGCGGGAGCGTGGGGGAGCAGTACTTC. It translates to CASSLSGTSGSVGEQYF.